These 2 T cell receptor beta chains were all obtained from the same sample, sequenced in a study of OX40 agonist ivuxolimab in advanced cancers. The protocol was immunoSEQ multiplex PCR, while the TCRdb copy is restricted to in-frame clones and leaves out a portion. The repertoire holds 50,000 to 75,000 clones, roughly nine tenths seen once, with roughly 0.75% in the top ten. This sample comprised CD4+ or CD8+ T cells sorted from blood, obtained in a trial of the OX40 agonist ivuxolimab. These receptors were obtained from an adult with an advanced solid tumor such as melanoma, head and neck, liver or kidney cancer.

The chain joins TRBV18 to TRBJ1-3; 8 bases line up with TRBD1. Germline trimming cut 5 bases from V and 4 bases from J; bases unmatched to any gene: 7. The CDR3 is 15 residues long. Germline loops: CDR1 KGHSH, CDR2 LQKENI. CDR3 nucleotide sequence: TGTGCCAGCTCATGGGACAGGCTAGACGGAAACACCATATATTTT. This translates into CASSWDRLDGNTIYF.

This sequence joins TRBV27 and TRBJ1-1; 7 nucleotides agree with TRBD1. In germline, CDR1 is MNHEY, CDR2 SMNVEV (reference sequence). Trimming removed 4 bases from V and 8 bases from J; junction bases left unmatched: 10. The CDR3 contains 14 residues. In DNA, the CDR3 is TGTGCCAGCAGTTCAACAGGGGCAGCCTTGGAAGCTTTCTTT. It encodes CASSSTGAALEAFF.